This TCR beta chain came from a study of shared clonotypes between healthy human individuals. Study-level findings and limits: Sequencing depth was expected to influence donor clonotype sharing. Collection of samples was limited to blood; tissue repertoires likely differ. The sharing of around 5% of naive CD4 clonotypes was seen across a handful of donors.

Points on this clone: What it recognizes is unknown. Other DNA variants within this sample encode the same CDR3.

Sequenced by immunoSEQ multiplex PCR; TCRdb stores in-frame clones only, minus some. The sample comprises about 2,100,000 clones, 90% to 95% of which are singletons, and 1.5% to 2% rests with the top ten. The CDR3 consists of 15 residues. After removal of 0 bases from V and 4 bases from J, the junction contained 2 bases not matched to a gene. Germline-derived CDR1 and CDR2 are MNHEY and SVGAGI. Naivety among CD8 cells was defined by CD45RO negativity and positive CCR7 selection, thereby excluding terminally differentiated effector memory CD45RA+ cells. Among the donors, all were Caucasian adults who lived in Nashville, Tennessee.

What was sequenced was naive CD8+ T cells from PBMCs. J is TRBJ2-1 and V is TRBV6-5, with TRBD1 matching over 8 bases. This receptor was taken from a man aged 18 to 30 in good health. Some clones in this sample may be carry-over from other donors' samples. Here the CDR3 reads CASSYSRTGYNEQFF. CDR3 coding DNA: TGTGCCAGCAGTTACTCGAGGACAGGGTACAATGAGCAGTTCTTC.